This T cell receptor (beta chain) was sequenced during a study of post-analysis software for immune sequencing data. As for the study in general: Relapsing-remitting, secondary progressive and progressive-relapsing forms of multiple sclerosis all featured among disease courses. General study points: TRBV segments more frequent in patients than in controls numbered several and included TRBV5-6, TRBV5-1 and TRBV20-1. A significant reduction in normalized Chao1 diversity was observed in multiple sclerosis patients versus controls. Strong co-clustering by F measure linked samples that shared a preparation batch.

Unique molecular identifiers were carried by the TCR beta cDNA libraries. The T cell input of roughly 0.9 to 10 million gave roughly 0.5 million cDNA molecules. TCRdb independently ran MiXCR on the PCR reads; one entry per CDR3 protein. The repertoire has about 760,000 distinct CDR3 sequences, roughly 27% of them found once; the top ten carry roughly 0.53%. With regard to this clonotype: Its target is not known.

In germline, CDR1 is SQVTM, CDR2 ANQGSEA. This CDR3 contains 11 residues. The germline V and J ends were trimmed by 5 bases and 1 base, with 6 bases remaining between them. The chain has TRBV29-1 and TRBJ2-7; D is undetermined. The TCR was taken from a girl under 18 with multiple sclerosis. Material: blood. The CDR3 is CSVYHSYEQYF. In DNA, the CDR3 is TGCAGCGTTTACCATTCCTACGAGCAGTACTTC.